This T cell receptor beta chain was found in a study of post-analysis software for immune sequencing data (dated by TCRdb to 2015 to 2017). In the study overall: Recorded disease courses included relapsing-remitting, secondary progressive and progressive-relapsing multiple sclerosis, with some patients lacking subtype annotation. A subset of samples was prepared in parallel using single-end sample barcoding, then pooled and co-amplified after Illumina adapter ligation. The patient repertoires were set against ten to eleven previously published healthy control repertoires from donors whose ages ranged from roughly 6 to 26 years.

The CDR3 runs 12 amino acids, cysteine and phenylalanine included. CDR3 DNA only is kept here, 36 bases in frame from base 1. Per the germline V gene, SQVTM is the CDR1 and ANQGSEA is the CDR2. V is shortened by 5 bases, J by 9 bases, and the region joining them spans 14 bases. This clonotype was picked up a small number of times. Its antigen has not been determined. Per-nucleotide qualities are absent, and no much larger clonotype sits a single base away. Library creation used PCR. The reads were generated on an Illumina HiSeq 2500. To reduce PCR and sequencing biases, unique molecular identifiers were built into the TCR beta cDNA libraries. Per 1 to 10 million input T cells, approximately 500,000 cDNA molecules were obtained, such that each molecule approximated one T cell. The same protocol used for the earlier healthy control dataset was applied to prepare and sequence the patient libraries. Within a given batch, samples were prepared together, multiplexed and sequenced on the same HiSeq lane. The paper's processing steps were these. MIGEC handled the raw barcoded reads, throwing out single-read molecular identifier groups before consensus assembly and CDR3 extraction. VDJtools was used for post-analysis of the clonotype tables, with diversity normalized by down-sampling every dataset to the smallest sample size. In repertoire overlap clustering, CDR3 amino acid sequences, but not nucleotide sequences, were matched to correct batch-related cross-sample contamination. TCRdb handled the public reads itself, with Q25 trimming in fastp and clone calling in MiXCR, and kept productive beta chains. Each CDR3 protein gets just one entry, which takes the most common genes and DNA from the rows behind it. These V and J calls are TCRdb output, not the study's own analysis. This sample is represented by roughly 160,000 distinct CDR3 sequences; under 40% of them were singletons. Together, the top ten hold under 30% of the sample.

The time point label corresponds to: second blood draw from one MS patient after hematopoietic stem cell transplantation. To demonstrate the VDJtools post-analysis software, the study profiled TCR beta repertoires from the peripheral blood of 10 to 15 young patients with multiple sclerosis. Multiple sclerosis patients were children and adolescents aged roughly 6 to 17 years. Study-level results and caveats: Multiple sclerosis patients had significantly lower normalized Chao1 diversity than controls, a result that suggests substantial peripheral T-cell clonal expansion. Significantly higher frequencies in patients than in controls were found for five or six TRBV segments, including TRBV5-6, TRBV5-1 and TRBV20-1. Strong co-clustering of samples prepared in the same batch was shown by direct clustering with F measure, prompting a batch-effect correction. The control group was slightly older than the multiple sclerosis patient group.

This sample comprised blood, obtained after autologous hematopoietic stem cell transplantation. The clonotype comes from a girl aged 10 to 17 with multiple sclerosis. Donor details come from another sample of the same person, matched by shared clones. The chain is encoded by TRBV29-1 joined to TRBJ2-1, and the D gene may be TRBD1, 5 bases matching. The DNA sequence is as follows: TGCAGCGTTCTGAGACAGACCGTTGAGCAGTTCTTC. Its amino acids are CSVLRQTVEQFF.